This T cell receptor beta chain originates from a study of blood T cells in healthy people across ages. Study-wide findings and caveats: Estimates drawn from one million T cells were deemed to understate diversity.

The CDR3 spans 17 residues. CDR1 MNHEY and CDR2 SVGAGI come from the germline V gene. V shed 0 bases and J shed 5 bases, with 17 bases lying between them. Turning to this clonotype: Its specificity is not known.

A second about 6 to 11 cycle PCR used barcoded and J-beta primers. Tags on each cDNA molecule came from a template-switch adaptor with 12 random nucleotides. TCRdb recomputed calls from the 5' RACE reads with MiXCR, one row per CDR3 protein. The data contain hundreds of thousands of distinct CDR3 sequences, 45% to 70% of them singletons. The specimen sequenced was blood. This clonotype was obtained from a man aged 35 to 55 in good health. The J gene is TRBJ2-1, the V gene TRBV6-5; maybe TRBD2 (6 bases). CDR3 loop: CASSYSSGLASNNEQFF. CDR3 in DNA: TGTGCCAGCAGTTACTCAAGTGGGCTAGCGTCGAACAATGAGCAGTTCTTC.